The 3 T cell receptor beta chains below come from one sample, sequenced in a study of T-cell memory formation after mild COVID-19. TCRdb re-called the 5' RACE reads through MiXCR, storing one row per CDR3 protein. The sample includes more than 250,000 distinct CDR3 sequences, roughly 18% seen only once; the top ten take roughly 23%. The sample consisted of PBMCs or a T cell subset sorted from them (not recorded which). These receptors all stem from a man in his late teens or twenties who had mild COVID-19 (a few samples of this study predate the infection). Cell type and time point are not known.

The V call is TRBV12-3 or TRBV12-4, the J call TRBJ2-7; D perhaps matches TRBD2 (6 bases). Trimming took 4 bases from V and 2 from J, leaving 12 bases between them. This CDR3 comprises 14 residues. The CDR3 nucleotides read TGTGCCAGCAGTTCGTATAGCGGAACCTACGAGCAGTACTTC. Translated, it gives CASSSYSGTYEQYF.

This clonotype was observed at least ten times. The genes are TRBV7-2 and TRBJ2-5, with 9 bases that match TRBD1. Per the germline V gene, CDR1 is SGHTA and CDR2 is FQGNSA. The CDR3 has 16 amino acids. Trimming took 3 bases from V and 5 from J; bases not matched to a gene: 10. In DNA, the CDR3 is TGTGCCAGCAGCTTTGCCTCGGACAGGGGAAGGGAGACCCAGTACTTC. It is translated as CASSFASDRGRETQYF.

The genes are TRBV6-2 or TRBV6-3 and TRBJ2-4; tentative D call: TRBD1 (6 bases). Trimming took off 2 bases at V and 0 bases at J, with 17 bases between the two ends. This CDR3 contains 18 residues. The V gene's germline CDR1 is MNHEY and CDR2 SVGEGT. DNA for the CDR3: TGTGCCAGCAGTTACAAGGGGGAGACTTTGCTAGCCAAAAACATTCAGTACTTC. Amino acid sequence: CASSYKGETLLAKNIQYF.